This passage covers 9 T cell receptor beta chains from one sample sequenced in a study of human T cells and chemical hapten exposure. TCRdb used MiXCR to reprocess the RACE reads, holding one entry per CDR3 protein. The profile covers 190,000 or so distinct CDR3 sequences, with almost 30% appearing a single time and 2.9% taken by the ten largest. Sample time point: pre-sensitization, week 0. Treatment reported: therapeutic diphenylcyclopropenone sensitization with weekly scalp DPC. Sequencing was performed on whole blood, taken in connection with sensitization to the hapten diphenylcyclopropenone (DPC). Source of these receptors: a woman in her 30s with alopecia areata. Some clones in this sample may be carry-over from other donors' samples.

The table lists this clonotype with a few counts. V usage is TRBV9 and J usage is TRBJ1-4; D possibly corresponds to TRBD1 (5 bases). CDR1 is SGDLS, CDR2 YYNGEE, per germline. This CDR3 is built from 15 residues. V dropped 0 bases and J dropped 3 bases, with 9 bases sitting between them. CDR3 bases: TGTGCCAGCAGCGTAGCCGGACACCCTAATGAAAAACTGTTTTTT. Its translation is CASSVAGHPNEKLFF.

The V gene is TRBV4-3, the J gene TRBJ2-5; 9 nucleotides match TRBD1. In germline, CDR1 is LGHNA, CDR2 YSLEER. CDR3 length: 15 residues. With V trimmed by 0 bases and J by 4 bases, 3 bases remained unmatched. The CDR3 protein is CASSQDGQGRETQYF. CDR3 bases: TGCGCCAGCAGCCAAGATGGACAGGGGCGAGAGACCCAGTACTTC.

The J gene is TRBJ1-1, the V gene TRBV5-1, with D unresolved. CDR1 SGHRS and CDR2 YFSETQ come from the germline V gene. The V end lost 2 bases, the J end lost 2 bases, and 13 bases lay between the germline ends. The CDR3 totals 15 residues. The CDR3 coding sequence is TGCGCCAGCAGCTTTCGGACGGACCTCAACACTGAAGCTTTCTTT. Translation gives CASSFRTDLNTEAFF.

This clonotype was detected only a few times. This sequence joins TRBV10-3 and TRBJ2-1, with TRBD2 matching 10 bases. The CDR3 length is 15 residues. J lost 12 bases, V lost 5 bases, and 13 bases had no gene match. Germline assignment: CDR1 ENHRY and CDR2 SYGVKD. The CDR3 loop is CAISHSGLASPGQFF. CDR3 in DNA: TGTGCCATCAGTCATTCGGGACTAGCGTCCCCAGGGCAGTTCTTC.

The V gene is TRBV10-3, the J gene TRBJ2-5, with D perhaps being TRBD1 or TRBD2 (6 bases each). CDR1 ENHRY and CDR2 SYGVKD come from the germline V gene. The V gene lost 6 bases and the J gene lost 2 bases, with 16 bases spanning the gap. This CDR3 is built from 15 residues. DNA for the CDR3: TGTGCCATCAGGAGTGGAGGGACACCACAAGAGACCCAGTACTTC. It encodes CAIRSGGTPQETQYF.

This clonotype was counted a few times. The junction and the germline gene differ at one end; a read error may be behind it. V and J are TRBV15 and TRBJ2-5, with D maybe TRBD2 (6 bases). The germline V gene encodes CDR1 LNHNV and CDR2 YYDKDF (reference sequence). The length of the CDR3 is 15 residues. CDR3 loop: CATSRDGAGRETQCF. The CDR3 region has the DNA TGTGCCACCAGCAGAGATGGTGCTGGTCGGGAGACCCAGTGCTTC.

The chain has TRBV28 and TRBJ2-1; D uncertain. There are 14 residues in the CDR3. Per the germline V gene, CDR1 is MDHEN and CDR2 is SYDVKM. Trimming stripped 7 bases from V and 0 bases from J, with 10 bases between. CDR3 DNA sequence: TGTGCCAGCAAAGCCCCTAGCTCCTACAATGAGCAGTTCTTC. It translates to CASKAPSSYNEQFF.

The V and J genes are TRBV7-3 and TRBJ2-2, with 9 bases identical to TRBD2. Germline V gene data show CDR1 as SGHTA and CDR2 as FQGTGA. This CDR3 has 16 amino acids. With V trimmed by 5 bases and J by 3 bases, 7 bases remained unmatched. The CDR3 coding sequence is TGTGCCAGCAGCCCCGCTAGCGGGGTACACACCGGGGAGCTGTTTTTT. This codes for CASSPASGVHTGELFF.

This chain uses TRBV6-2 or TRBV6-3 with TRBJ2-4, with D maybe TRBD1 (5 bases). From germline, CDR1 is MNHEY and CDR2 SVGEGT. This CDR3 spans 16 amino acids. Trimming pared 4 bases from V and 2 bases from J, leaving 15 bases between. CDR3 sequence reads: CASSSYLQGTKNIQYF. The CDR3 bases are TGTGCCAGCAGTTCTTACCTCCAGGGAACCAAAAACATTCAGTACTTC.